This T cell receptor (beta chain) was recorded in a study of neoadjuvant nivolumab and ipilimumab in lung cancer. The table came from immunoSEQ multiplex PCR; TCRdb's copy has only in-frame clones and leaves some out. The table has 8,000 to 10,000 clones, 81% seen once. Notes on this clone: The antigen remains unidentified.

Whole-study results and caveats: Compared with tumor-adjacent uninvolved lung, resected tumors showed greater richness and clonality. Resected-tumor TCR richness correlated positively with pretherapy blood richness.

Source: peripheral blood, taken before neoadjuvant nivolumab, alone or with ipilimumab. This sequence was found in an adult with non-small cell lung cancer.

This CDR3 is CASSLRRTGGRGELFF. In nucleotides, the CDR3 is TGTGCCAGCAGTTTGAGGAGGACAGGGGGCCGCGGGGAGCTGTTTTTT. This chain uses TRBV28 with TRBJ2-2, with 11 bases identical to TRBD1. CDR3 length equals 16 residues. Germline values: CDR1 MDHEN, CDR2 SYDVKM. V lost 3 bases and J lost 7; bases outside the gene matches: 7.